One sample yielded the 32 T cell receptor beta chains listed below, sequenced in a study of blood T cell repertoires in COVID-19. Clones were sequenced by immunoSEQ multiplex PCR, and TCRdb holds only the in-frame ones, with some missing. The table has 130,000 to 150,000 clones, roughly four fifths seen once; the top ten hold 8% to 10%. The sequenced sample consisted of peripheral blood. The origin of the receptors is an elderly woman in a cohort sampled during active or convalescent COVID-19.

V and J are TRBV6-5 and TRBJ1-2; D ambiguous. The CDR3 is made up of 12 amino acids. V was shortened by 6 bases and J by 5 bases, with 10 bases between the two germline ends. CDR1 and CDR2 from the germline V gene are MNHEY and SVGAGI. The DNA of the CDR3 is TGTGCCAGCAGGACAACCCCGTATGGCTACACCTTC. This codes for CASRTTPYGYTF.

This chain's CDR3 is CASSSEQGIGTEAFF. CDR3 nucleotide sequence: TGTGCCAGCTCATCAGAACAGGGAATCGGTACTGAAGCTTTCTTT. The rearrangement uses TRBV18 and TRBJ1-1; D perhaps matches TRBD1 (6 bases). V was shortened by 5 bases and J by 5 bases, with 18 bases between the two germline ends. Germline lookup yields CDR1 KGHSH and CDR2 LQKENI. This CDR3 has 15 residues.

J is TRBJ1-2 and V is TRBV4-1; 8 bases are a match to TRBD1. CDR1 is MGHRA, CDR2 YSYEKL, per germline. There are 16 residues in the CDR3. J gave up 3 bases and V 7 bases, and 13 bases lay outside the gene matches. In DNA form, the CDR3 reads TGCGCCAGCACTTTGGCCTTGGACAGGGCACACTATGGCTACACCTTC. Translating gives CASTLALDRAHYGYTF.

This chain links TRBV10-1 with TRBJ2-1; no reliable D call. The germline gives CDR1 WNHNN, CDR2 SYGVQD (reference sequence). The V gene lost 3 bases and the J gene lost 5 bases, with 8 bases spanning the gap. The CDR3 covers 13 residues. The CDR3 loop is CASSDSADNEQFF. The CDR3 DNA sequence: TGCGCCAGCAGTGATTCCGCAGACAATGAGCAGTTCTTC.

Here the CDR3 reads CASRPRGVGADTQYF. In DNA, the CDR3 is TGTGCCAGCCGACCGCGGGGGGTAGGAGCAGATACGCAGTATTTT. J is TRBJ2-3 and V is TRBV6-6; TRBD2 matches at 8 bases. From germline, CDR1 is MNHNY and CDR2 SVGAGI (reference sequence). Germline trimming cut 8 bases from V and 4 bases from J; bases unmatched to any gene: 11. The CDR3 loop spans 15 amino acids.

The chain links TRBV27 to TRBJ2-1; 9 nucleotides match TRBD2. The trim removed 2 bases at V and 10 bases at J, leaving 9 bases unmatched. The CDR3 has 15 amino acids. Germline assignment: CDR1 MNHEY and CDR2 SMNVEV (reference sequence). The CDR3 region has the DNA TGTGCCAGCAGTTTAAGGGCGGGGGGGCCACAGGAGCAGTTCTTC. Its translation is CASSLRAGGPQEQFF.

This clone was found a few times. The J gene is TRBJ1-2, the V gene TRBV6-4; D is unresolved. Per the germline V gene, CDR1 is MRHNA and CDR2 is SNTAGT. The V gene lost 7 bases and the J gene lost 7 bases, with 13 bases spanning the gap. This CDR3 has 12 amino acids. The CDR3 region is CASKAAGGGYTF. CDR3 in DNA: TGTGCCAGCAAGGCTGCCGGCGGTGGCTACACCTTC.

In this sample, this clone turned up a few times. V usage is TRBV27 and J usage is TRBJ2-3, with a possible D match to TRBD1 (8 bases). From germline, CDR1 is MNHEY and CDR2 SMNVEV (reference sequence). V shed 6 bases and J shed 1 base, with 17 bases lying between them. The length of the CDR3 is 16 residues. CDR3 region: CASRHQGAGGTDTQYF. CDR3 nucleotides: TGTGCCAGCAGACACCAGGGGGCGGGGGGCACAGATACGCAGTATTTT.

This clone was observed a few times. The rearrangement uses TRBV18 and TRBJ1-2; the D gene is possibly TRBD1 (6 bases). This CDR3 is 12 amino acids long. V lost 5 bases and J lost 6, with 10 bases in between. Germline V gene data show CDR1 as KGHSH and CDR2 as LQKENI. DNA for the CDR3: TGTGCCAGCTCATTACCAGGGGATGGCTACACCTTC. Encoded protein: CASSLPGDGYTF.

The chain has TRBV9 and TRBJ1-2; 7 nucleotides agree with TRBD1. The CDR3 is made up of 16 amino acids. V lost 0 bases to trimming and J lost 4 bases; unmatched junction nucleotides: 9. Germline lookup yields CDR1 SGDLS and CDR2 YYNGEE. The chain's CDR3 is CASSVVGRPGGYGYTF. The CDR3 DNA sequence: TGTGCCAGCAGCGTAGTCGGGAGACCAGGGGGCTATGGCTACACCTTC.

The V gene is TRBV5-1, the J gene TRBJ2-7, with TRBD2 matching 12 bases. V shed 4 bases and J 3 bases; nucleotides not matched to a gene: 5. Germline CDR1 SGHRS, CDR2 YFSETQ. The CDR3 consists of 15 residues. Here the CDR3 reads CASSALAGGNYEQYF. The DNA of the CDR3 is TGCGCCAGCAGCGCCCTAGCGGGGGGGAACTACGAGCAGTACTTC.

The chain couples TRBV19 to TRBJ1-2, with D possibly TRBD1 on 5 matching bases. CDR1 and CDR2 from the germline V gene are LNHDA and SQIVND (reference sequence). The ends were cut back, 7 bases at V and 4 bases at J, with 19 bases in the middle. The CDR3 length is 15 residues. In nucleotides, the CDR3 is TGTGCCAGTATTAACTGGGGGGGAGACCGCTATGGCTACACCTTC. Translated, it gives CASINWGGDRYGYTF.

The CDR3 bases are TGTGCCTGGAGTGTACGAACAGGTCTCTCTGGAAACACCATATATTTT. Protein product: CAWSVRTGLSGNTIYF. V usage is TRBV30 and J usage is TRBJ1-3, with D maybe TRBD1 (5 bases). The CDR3 is 16 amino acids. In germline, CDR1 is GTSNPN, CDR2 SVGIG (reference sequence). V gave up 0 bases and J gave up 0 bases, with 12 bases separating them.

The chain recombines TRBV2 with TRBJ1-1; D remains unclear. The CDR3 extends over 15 amino acids. Trimming shortened V by 6 bases and J by 1 base, and 15 bases separated the two germline ends. Looked up from germline, CDR1 is SNHLY and CDR2 is FYNNEI. The CDR3 is CASRPGTAGNTEAFF. The CDR3 DNA sequence: TGTGCCAGCAGACCCGGCACGGCGGGGAACACTGAAGCTTTCTTT.

This clone was detected once. The V call is TRBV9, the J call TRBJ2-2, with D perhaps matching TRBD1 (6 bases). Trimming took off 3 bases at V and 0 bases at J, with 12 bases between the two ends. Germline CDR1 is SGDLS and CDR2 is YYNGEE. This CDR3 has 16 residues. The CDR3 protein is CASSAGHHTNTGELFF. CDR3 nucleotide sequence: TGTGCCAGCAGCGCGGGACACCACACGAACACCGGGGAGCTGTTTTTT. Looking up the rest from reference TRBV9 and TRBJ2-2 gives the full variable domain: DSGVTQTPKHLITATGQRVTLRCSPRSGDLSVYWYQQSLDQGLQFLIQYYNGEERAKGNILERFSAQQFPDLHSELNLSSLELGDSALYFCASSAGHHTNTGELFFGEGSRLTVL.

This clone has a handful of counts. This chain joins TRBV2 and TRBJ1-3; weak D call: TRBD1 (5 bases). CDR3 size: 14 residues. Between the trimmed V and J ends, which lost 3 bases and 0 bases, there was a span of 6 bases. Germline V gene sequence: CDR1 SNHLY, CDR2 FYNNEI. CDR3 nucleotide sequence: TGTGCCAGCAGTGAGACAGTCTCTGGAAACACCATATATTTT. Translating gives CASSETVSGNTIYF.

The gene calls are TRBV15 and TRBJ2-5, with a possible D match to TRBD2 (5 bases). The V gene lost 6 bases and the J gene lost 4 bases, with 9 bases spanning the gap. The germline gives CDR1 LNHNV, CDR2 YYDKDF (reference sequence). This CDR3 is built from 12 residues. The CDR3 nucleotides are TGTGCCACCAGGGGCGCGGGAGAGACCCAGTACTTC. This codes for CATRGAGETQYF.

The chain couples TRBV4-1 to TRBJ1-2, with 8 bases aligning to TRBD1. The V gene's germline CDR1 is MGHRA and CDR2 YSYEKL. The J segment lost 3 bases and the V segment lost 4 bases, leaving 7 bases of the junction unmatched. This CDR3 has 15 amino acids. CDR3 region: CASSRTGTGYYGYTF. DNA for the CDR3: TGCGCCAGCAGCCGGACCGGGACAGGTTACTATGGCTACACCTTC.

The chain employs TRBV7-2 and TRBJ2-1; no clear D gene. Trimming removed 4 bases at V and 9 bases at J, with 13 bases between. This CDR3 contains 13 residues. Germline V lookup: CDR1 SGHTA, CDR2 FQGNSA. The CDR3 nucleotides read TGTGCCAGCAGCTCCGGGTTAGGTTCTGAGCAGTTCTTC. Translated, it gives CASSSGLGSEQFF.

This clone has a single count. This chain joins TRBV3-1 (or the pseudogene TRBV3-2) and TRBJ1-5, with TRBD1 as a possible D gene (5 bases). V lost 4 bases, J lost 3 bases, and 7 bases lay in between. The CDR3 consists of 13 residues. Germline CDR1 and CDR2: LGHDT and YNNKEL (reference sequence). The CDR3 bases are TGTGCCAGCAGCCTAGGGGACAATCAGCCCCAGCATTTT. This encodes CASSLGDNQPQHF.

This clone was recorded only once. The rearrangement links TRBV24-1 to TRBJ1-2; D possibly corresponds to TRBD1 (5 bases). The V gene lost 2 bases and the J gene lost 4 bases, with 16 bases spanning the gap. Germline loops: CDR1 KGHDR, CDR2 SFDVKD. The CDR3 runs 16 residues. The CDR3 DNA reads as TGTGCCACCAGTGATTCCCAAGCAGGGTCTCTCTATGGCTACACCTTC. It yields the protein CATSDSQAGSLYGYTF.

This clone has more than one count but fewer than ten. The genes are TRBV4-2 and TRBJ2-5, with 8 bases that match TRBD2. Germline V gene data show CDR1 as LGHNA and CDR2 as YNFKEQ. The CDR3 has 20 residues. V gave up 0 bases and J gave up 5 bases; unmatched junction bases: 20. The CDR3 loop is CASSQEPPRGRGDHRETQYF. The CDR3 DNA follows: TGTGCCAGCAGCCAAGAGCCCCCCCGGGGGCGGGGGGACCACCGGGAGACCCAGTACTTC.

The chain uses TRBV5-4 and TRBJ2-5; 7 nucleotides match TRBD2. Germline V lookup: CDR1 SGHNT, CDR2 YYREEE (reference sequence). The CDR3 has 13 amino acids. After removal of 3 bases from V and 3 bases from J, the junction contained 2 bases not matched to a gene. The DNA of the CDR3 is TGTGCCAGCAGCTCGGCGGGGGAAGAGACCCAGTACTTC. Protein: CASSSAGEETQYF.

The table lists this clone with a count of one. The rearrangement uses TRBV27 and TRBJ2-3, with D maybe TRBD1 (6 bases). Germline-derived CDR1 and CDR2 are MNHEY and SMNVEV (reference sequence). V gave up 5 bases and J gave up 3 bases, with 12 bases separating them. The CDR3 spans 14 residues. CDR3 protein: CASSQGWVTDTQYF. In nucleotides, the CDR3 is TGTGCCAGCAGTCAGGGGTGGGTAACAGATACGCAGTATTTT.

The V gene is TRBV27, the J gene TRBJ1-2, with 7 bases aligning to TRBD1. Looked up from germline, CDR1 is MNHEY and CDR2 is SMNVEV (reference sequence). The V gene end was trimmed by 1 base and the J gene end by 5 bases; junction bases not matched to a gene: 10. This CDR3 contains 16 residues. CDR3 residues: CASSLLGRGYTYGYTF. The CDR3 region has the DNA TGTGCCAGCAGTTTATTGGGCAGGGGGTACACTTATGGCTACACCTTC.

This chain connects TRBV25-1 to TRBJ1-2; possible D gene TRBD1, 5 bases. The CDR3 sequence is 15 residues long. Germline CDR1 reads MGHDK; CDR2 reads SYGVNS. V gave up 1 base and J gave up 5 bases, with 14 bases separating them. CDR3 coding DNA: TGTGCCAGCAGTGAATTGCAGGGAGGAAGGTATGGCTACACCTTC. It codes for CASSELQGGRYGYTF.

This clone was recorded once. This chain connects TRBV6-5 to TRBJ1-2; 9 bases agree with TRBD1. The CDR3 is 13 residues long. CDR1 is MNHEY and CDR2 is SVGAGI in the germline V gene. V gave up 6 bases and J gave up 4 bases; unmatched junction bases: 3. The CDR3 is CASRQGASYGYTF. In DNA form, the CDR3 reads TGTGCCAGCAGACAGGGGGCGAGCTATGGCTACACCTTC.

The chain combines TRBV12-3 or TRBV12-4 with TRBJ1-5; D is perhaps TRBD1 (5 bases). The CDR3 totals 13 residues. Trimming pared 3 bases from V and 7 bases from J, leaving 10 bases between. The CDR3 loop reads CASSFPGLQPQHF. The CDR3 bases are TGTGCCAGCAGTTTCCCAGGGCTCCAGCCCCAGCATTTT.

This clone was detected only once. V is TRBV19 and J is TRBJ2-3; TRBD1 might be the D (6 bases). V lost 8 bases to trimming and J lost 4 bases, with 13 bases between them. The germline CDR1 and CDR2 sequences are LNHDA and SQIVND (reference sequence). This CDR3 contains 13 residues. The CDR3 spells CASRTPGADTQYF. CDR3 nucleotide sequence: TGTGCCAGTCGGACTCCAGGGGCAGATACGCAGTATTTT.

The gene calls are TRBV6-6 and TRBJ1-2, with TRBD1 identical over 9 bases. With 3 bases clipped from V and 7 bases from J, the junction kept 9 bases outside the gene matches. The CDR3 totals 15 residues. The germline V gene encodes CDR1 MNHNY and CDR2 SVGAGI (reference sequence). This CDR3 is CASSYSQGASRGYTF. The CDR3 DNA follows: TGTGCCAGCAGTTATTCACAGGGGGCTTCCCGTGGCTACACCTTC.

The chain couples TRBV7-2 to TRBJ2-5; 10 bases are shared with TRBD2. Germline V gene sequence: CDR1 SGHTA, CDR2 FQGNSA. The length of the CDR3 is 15 residues. Trimming took 2 bases from V and 5 from J; bases not matched to a gene: 5. CDR3 in DNA: TGTGCCAGCAGCTTAAGGACTAGCGGCGTGGAGACCCAGTACTTC. This sequence encodes CASSLRTSGVETQYF.

This chain connects TRBV7-9 to TRBJ2-7; D perhaps matches TRBD2 (6 bases). The CDR3 covers 16 residues. Germline CDR1 SEHNR, CDR2 FQNEAQ (reference sequence). V lost 4 bases, J lost 2 bases, and 18 bases lay in between. The CDR3 nucleotides are TGTGCCAGCAGCTCCGATACGTCGGGGAGGCCCTACGAGCAGTACGTC. Protein product: CASSSDTSGRPYEQYV.